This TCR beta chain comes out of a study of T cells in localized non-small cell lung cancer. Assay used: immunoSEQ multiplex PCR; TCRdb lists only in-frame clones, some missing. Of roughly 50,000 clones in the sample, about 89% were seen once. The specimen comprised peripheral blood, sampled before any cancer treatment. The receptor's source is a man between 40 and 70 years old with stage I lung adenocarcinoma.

The CDR3 DNA follows: TGTGCCAGCAGTGGGTTGAGCTATGGCTACACCTTC. Its translation: CASSGLSYGYTF. The genes are TRBV6-1 and TRBJ1-2, with D uncertain. This CDR3 has 12 residues. V was clipped by 4 bases and J by 4 bases, with 7 bases between them. In germline, CDR1 is MNHNS, CDR2 SASEGT.